The TCR beta chain under discussion was sequenced for a study of blood T cells in healthy people across ages. About the study: Using template switching, researchers captured about one barcoded beta molecule for each two T cells. Study findings and constraints: Without sorted subsets, naive and antigen-experienced compartments could not be conclusively compared.

A second PCR of 7 to 11 cycles used a sample-barcoded 5' primer and a J-beta primer mix. TCRdb re-called the 5' RACE reads through MiXCR, storing one row per CDR3 protein. Altogether some 930,000 distinct CDR3 sequences are present, 29% being singletons, with the ten largest covering roughly 10%. On this clonotype: What it binds is unknown.

The germline V gene has CDR1 SGHTA and CDR2 FQGNSA. The V end lost 1 base, the J end lost 0 bases, and 12 bases lay between the germline ends. The CDR3 runs to 16 residues. In addition, the sample was reused for a study of T cells of mothers and their children.

Sequencing was done on a sample of blood. The sequence derives from a woman between 35 and 50 years old in good health. The V call is TRBV7-2, the J call TRBJ1-1, with D perhaps TRBD1 (5 bases). The CDR3: CASSLEGSGVNTEAFF. Written as DNA, the CDR3 is TGTGCCAGCAGCTTAGAAGGGTCGGGGGTGAACACTGAAGCTTTCTTT.